This TCR beta chain was retrieved from a study of CD8 T cells in Susac syndrome. The control group consisted of healthy donors matched for age and sex. Random hexamers were used to reverse transcribe 0.5 to 1 ug of RNA. immunoSEQ multiplex PCR amplified TCR beta CDR3 across 54 Vbeta, 13 Jbeta. TCRdb re-analysed the immunoSEQ multiplex PCR reads in MiXCR, keeping a single row per CDR3 protein. The sample has 160,000 or so distinct CDR3 sequences; approximately 90% are singletons. V dropped 1 base and J dropped 0 bases, with 8 bases sitting between them. Germline CDR1 DFQATT, CDR2 SNEGSKA (reference sequence). The CDR3 spans 14 residues. The table lists this clonotype with a count of one. The antigen remains undetermined. Study conclusions and caveats: TCR sequencing and HLA analysis covered a relatively small number of individuals.

The TCR sequence derives from a human donor in good health. Sequencing was carried out using CD4+ T cells from PBMCs. This chain uses TRBV20-1 with TRBJ2-3; D is possibly TRBD2 (5 bases). CDR3 DNA: TGCAGTGCTAGAGCCGGGGTGAGCACAGATACGCAGTATTTT. Translation gives CSARAGVSTDTQYF.